This T cell receptor (beta chain) was retrieved from a study of identical twins. General study points: The more abundant beta clonotypes in cord blood had fewer insertions, and memory repertoires did not show this.

The CDR3 has 15 residues. The germline CDR1 and CDR2 sequences are MNHEY and SVGEGT. Trimming left V 0 bases short and J 2 bases short, with 8 bases between. TCRdb fed the 5' RACE reads into MiXCR, producing one record per CDR3 protein. Found here are about 1.7 million distinct CDR3 sequences, roughly a third of them singletons; the top ten hold around 0.3%. Notes on this clonotype: The antigen remains unidentified.

This sequence was found in a newborn girl in good health. The sequenced sample consisted of cord blood. The rearrangement uses TRBV6-2 or TRBV6-3 and TRBJ1-5, with D tentatively TRBD1 (5 bases). The CDR3 DNA is TGTGCCAGCAGTTACTCGTTCAGGGGCAATCAGCCCCAGCATTTT. Its translation: CASSYSFRGNQPQHF.